This T cell receptor beta chain was sequenced in a study of long-term antiretroviral therapy in people with HIV. Trimming took off 2 bases at V and 5 bases at J, with 19 bases between the two ends. The CDR3 runs 16 residues. Germline CDR1 is MNHNS and CDR2 is SASEGT. The assay, immunoSEQ v3.0, was run at survey level. Profiled with immunoSEQ multiplex PCR; TCRdb holds only in-frame clones, not every one. The sample lists about 35,000 clones; 75% to 85% were seen once. This chain connects TRBV6-1 to TRBJ2-7; tentative D call: TRBD2 (7 bases). The receptor was isolated from a man younger than 35 with HIV. The source was unsorted PBMCs, collected 0.3 years after starting antiretroviral therapy. DNA of the CDR3: TGTGCCAGCAGTGAAACCCCTCTAACGGGGGGCCACGAGCAGTACTTC. It is translated as CASSETPLTGGHEQYF.